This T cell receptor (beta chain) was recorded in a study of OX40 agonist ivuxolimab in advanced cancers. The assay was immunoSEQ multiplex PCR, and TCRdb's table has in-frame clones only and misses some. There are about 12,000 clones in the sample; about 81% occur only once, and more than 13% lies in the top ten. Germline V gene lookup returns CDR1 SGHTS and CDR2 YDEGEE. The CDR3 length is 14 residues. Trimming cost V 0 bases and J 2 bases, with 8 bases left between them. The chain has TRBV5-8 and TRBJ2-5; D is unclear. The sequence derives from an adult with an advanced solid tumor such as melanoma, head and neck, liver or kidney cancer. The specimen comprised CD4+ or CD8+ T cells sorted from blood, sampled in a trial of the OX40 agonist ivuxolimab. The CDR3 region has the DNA TGTGCCAGCAGCTTGGACTGGATACAAGAGACCCAGTACTTC. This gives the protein CASSLDWIQETQYF.